This T cell receptor (beta chain) was captured in a study of OX40 agonist ivuxolimab in advanced cancers. Sequenced by immunoSEQ multiplex PCR; TCRdb stores in-frame clones only, minus some. This table has 72,000 or so clones, about four fifths appearing once. V shed 4 bases, J shed 4 bases, and the junction held 16 bases outside the gene matches. This CDR3 is 18 amino acids long. The germline CDR1 and CDR2 sequences are LNHDA and SQIVND (reference sequence). This chain links TRBV19 with TRBJ2-4; 7 nucleotides align to TRBD1. Sequencing used CD4+ or CD8+ T cells sorted from blood, obtained in a trial of the OX40 agonist ivuxolimab. The clonotype comes from an adult with an advanced solid tumor such as melanoma, head and neck, liver or kidney cancer. The CDR3 here is CASSRVLRQGVGKNIQYF. The CDR3 region has the DNA TGTGCCAGTAGTAGAGTCCTTCGACAGGGAGTGGGGAAAAACATTCAGTACTTC.